Reported below is one T cell receptor beta chain. What it recognizes is unknown. TCRdb processed the reads anew with MiXCR; each CDR3 protein has one entry. The sample has about 450,000 distinct CDR3 sequences, roughly 31% seen once. This sample was taken from a study of T cell repertoires in cytomegalovirus infection. Study observations and caveats: The ex vivo response showed dominance by HLA-C-restricted CMV-specific TCR beta clonotypes. The study identified carriers of CMV plus the relevant HLA from cumulative public TCR beta family frequency.

The CDR3 totals 13 residues. The trim removed 4 bases at V and 5 bases at J, leaving 4 bases unmatched. Germline V CDR1 and CDR2: SGHNT, YYREEE (reference sequence). J is TRBJ2-3 and V is TRBV5-4; 7 nucleotides agree with TRBD1. The receptor was derived from a human donor in good health (CMV status not recorded). Some clones in this sample may be carry-over from other donors' samples. The material sequenced was PBMCs. CDR3 in amino acids: CASSTPGGDTQYF. CDR3 sequence (DNA): TGTGCCAGCAGCACCCCAGGGGGAGATACGCAGTATTTT.